Listed below are T cell receptor beta chains from one sample, sequenced in a study of blood T cell repertoires in COVID-19. Using immunoSEQ multiplex PCR, the repertoire was profiled, and TCRdb retains in-frame clones only, with some absent. The profile covers roughly 92,000 clones, with 90% appearing a single time and about 5% taken by the ten largest. The sequencing input was peripheral blood. These receptor sequences come from a man aged 50 to 59 with acute or convalescent COVID-19. The CDR3 runs from the conserved cysteine through the conserved F or W. The order of the fields is V gene, D gene, J gene, clone size, CDR3 DNA, CDR3 protein. A D gene is named only where the DNA matches it firmly. Size is omitted from some rows. Given values are once, few, many or a class for expanded clones.

>TRBV3-1/TRBV3-2|TRBD2|TRBJ2-5|once
TGTGCCAGCAGGTGGACTAGCGGGAGCGAGACCCAGTACTTC
CASRWTSGSETQYF
>TRBV4-3|NA|TRBJ1-1|few
TGCGCCAGCAGCCACCCAGGGAGGGGGGCGAACACTGAAGCTTTCTTT
CASSHPGRGANTEAFF
>TRBV9|NA|TRBJ2-4|once
TGTGCCAGCAGCGTAGGAGGGTCTAAAAACATTCAGTACTTC
CASSVGGSKNIQYF
>TRBV24-1|NA|TRBJ1-2|NA
TGTGCCACCAGTGAGGGACGGGGGTATGACGGCTACACCTTC
CATSEGRGYDGYTF
>TRBV5-1|TRBD2|TRBJ2-1|NA
TGCGCCAGCAGCTTGGCTAGCGGGAGTCACAATGAGCAGTTCTTC
CASSLASGSHNEQFF
>TRBV5-1|NA|TRBJ2-3|NA
TGCGCCAGCAGCCACCCGGAGGGGTCGAGAGATACGCAGTATTTT
CASSHPEGSRDTQYF
>TRBV11-2|NA|TRBJ1-4|NA
TGTGCCAGCAGCTTAGAGGGGCTTGGAGTGGAAGAAAAACTGTTTTTT
CASSLEGLGVEEKLFF
>TRBV6-4|TRBD1|TRBJ1-1|NA
TGTGCCAGCGCTAAAACAGGGGACACTGAAGCTTTCTTT
CASAKTGDTEAFF
>TRBV2|NA|TRBJ1-2|NA
TGTGCCAGCAGTTCTGCTCGGTATGGCTACACCTTC
CASSSARYGYTF
>TRBV5-1|NA|TRBJ2-1|NA
TGCGCCAGCAGCTCCGACGGGAGTCTATACAATGAGCAGTTCTTC
CASSSDGSLYNEQFF
>TRBV12-3/TRBV12-4|TRBD1|TRBJ1-2|once
TGTGCCAGCAGTTTAATGGGACAGTATGGCTACACCTTC
CASSLMGQYGYTF
>TRBV30|NA|TRBJ2-5|NA
TGTGCCTGGAGTGTTGGGGGGGCAGGAAAAGAGACCCAGTACTTC
CAWSVGGAGKETQYF
>TRBV29-1|TRBD1|TRBJ2-7|NA
TGCAGCGTTTCCGGGACAGGGGTCTCCTACGAGCAGTACTTC
CSVSGTGVSYEQYF
>TRBV11-2|TRBD1|TRBJ2-1|NA
TGTGCCAGCAGCTTAATCGGACAGGGCTCTGGTGATGAGCAGTTCTTC
CASSLIGQGSGDEQFF
>TRBV18|NA|TRBJ2-1|NA
TGTGCCAGCTCAACTATCTCAGGGAAAAGGGATGAGCAGTTCTTC
CASSTISGKRDEQFF
>TRBV3-1/TRBV3-2|TRBD1|TRBJ1-1|NA
TGTGCCAGCAGCCACAGGGGGGAGAACACTGAAGCTTTCTTT
CASSHRGENTEAFF
>TRBV28|TRBD1|TRBJ1-3|few
TGTGCCAGCAGTTCCCCTCTGGGACAGGGGGCAAACACCATATATTTT
CASSSPLGQGANTIYF
>TRBV6-4|NA|TRBJ1-2|NA
TGTGCCAGCAAGGAGAATGGCTACACCTTC
CASKENGYTF
>TRBV5-1|TRBD1|TRBJ1-2|NA
TGCGCCAGCAGCCCCCAGGGGGCTTGGGGCTACACCTTC
CASSPQGAWGYTF
>TRBV24-1|NA|TRBJ2-7|NA
TGTGCCACCAGTGATCGCTATGGGGGGGAGCAGTACTTC
CATSDRYGGEQYF
>TRBV6-5|TRBD2|TRBJ2-3|NA
TGTGCCAGCAAAGAACTAGCGGGAACACGAGATACGCAGTATTTT
CASKELAGTRDTQYF
>TRBV20-1|NA|TRBJ1-2|once
TGCAGTGCTAGGCAGGACTATGGCTACACCTTC
CSARQDYGYTF
>TRBV28|TRBD1|TRBJ1-5|NA
TGTGCCAGCAGCTTAGGATTCCGGGACAGGGTCAATCAGCCCCAGCATTTT
CASSLGFRDRVNQPQHF
>TRBV24-1|NA|TRBJ1-4|NA
TGTGCCACCAGTGACGGCTACGTCGCGGGTGAAAAACTGTTTTTT
CATSDGYVAGEKLFF
>TRBV27|TRBD2|TRBJ2-7|NA
TGTGCCAGCAGTCCTCGGACTAGCGCCTCCTACGAGCAGTACTTC
CASSPRTSASYEQYF
>TRBV24-1|NA|TRBJ1-5|NA
TGTGCCACCAGTGATACTCAAAATGATGGACAGTCCTATAGCAATCAGCCCCAGCATTTT
CATSDTQNDGQSYSNQPQHF
>TRBV5-6|TRBD1|TRBJ2-7|NA
TGTGCCAGCAGCCCGGAGGGACAGGGGGCGGTCGGCGAGCAGTACTTC
CASSPEGQGAVGEQYF
>TRBV6-6|TRBD1|TRBJ2-7|NA
TGTGCCAGTCGGGACAGGATATCGAGGGAGTACTTC
CASRDRISREYF
>TRBV6-7|NA|TRBJ2-2|NA
TGTGCCTTAGAGGGTCCACTTAACACCGGGGAGCTGTTTTTT
CALEGPLNTGELFF
>TRBV2|TRBD2|TRBJ2-1|NA
TGTGCCAGCGCTCCAGGGACTAGCGGTGAGCAGTTCTTC
CASAPGTSGEQFF
>TRBV6-4|NA|TRBJ1-1|NA
TGTGCCAGCAGTGACTCGAGGGAAGGCTTCTTT
CASSDSREGFF
>TRBV19|NA|TRBJ1-1|NA
TGTGCCAGTAGTATAGGAGGGAACACTGAAGCTTTCTTT
CASSIGGNTEAFF
>TRBV9|NA|TRBJ1-1|NA
TGTGCCAGCAGCGTATCAGGTGACATGAACACTGAAGCTTTCTTT
CASSVSGDMNTEAFF
>TRBV4-1|NA|TRBJ1-3|NA
TGCGCCAGCAGCCAAGTACAGACGTACTCTGGAAACACCATATATTTT
CASSQVQTYSGNTIYF
>TRBV2|NA|TRBJ2-3|NA
TGTGCCGTCCCGGGAGCGGAGATTACAGATACGCAGTATTTT
CAVPGAEITDTQYF
>TRBV5-1|TRBD1|TRBJ2-1|once
TGCGCCAGCAGCCCAGGTATGACAGGGGGAAATTACAATGAGCAGTTCTTC
CASSPGMTGGNYNEQFF
>TRBV12-3/TRBV12-4|TRBD1|TRBJ2-7|NA
TGTGCCAGCCGAGACCGGGACAGGGACGAGCAGTACTTC
CASRDRDRDEQYF
>TRBV9|TRBD1|TRBJ1-2|NA
TGTGCCAGCAGCCCGCAGGGGGCCTATGGCTACACCTTC
CASSPQGAYGYTF
>TRBV4-3|TRBD2|TRBJ2-1|NA
TGCGCCAGCAGCCAGTCTCAGCCCCGACTAGCGGGTATCAATGAGCAGTTCTTC
CASSQSQPRLAGINEQFF
>TRBV6-1|TRBD2|TRBJ2-7|few
TGTGCCAGCAGTGAACCCGGGAGGAGAGACTACGAGCAGTACTTC
CASSEPGRRDYEQYF
>TRBV4-1|NA|TRBJ1-3|NA
TGCGCCAGCAGCCAAGGGGGCATACTACGGGGAAACACCATATATTTT
CASSQGGILRGNTIYF
>TRBV30|TRBD1|TRBJ1-5|NA
TGTGCCTGGAGTACGGACAGGGTTAAGCCCCAGCATTTT
CAWSTDRVKPQHF
>TRBV25-1|TRBD1|TRBJ2-1|NA
TGTGCCAGCAGTGATGCAACTCCCGGGACAGGCTACAATGAGCAGTTCTTC
CASSDATPGTGYNEQFF
>TRBV6-6|TRBD1|TRBJ2-5|NA
TGTGCCAGCAGCCAGGGGACAGGGAGAGGGGAGACCCAGTACTTC
CASSQGTGRGETQYF
>TRBV5-1|NA|TRBJ1-6|NA
TGCGCCAGCAGCTTGCAGGGAACAAAGGGATCACCCCTCCACTTT
CASSLQGTKGSPLHF
>TRBV6-5|TRBD1|TRBJ1-3|NA
TGTGCCAGCAGTTGGACAGGCTCTGTCTCTGGAAACACCATATATTTT
CASSWTGSVSGNTIYF